A selection of T cell receptor beta chains follows, all from one sample in a study of blood T cells in healthy people across ages. TCRdb re-analysed the 5' RACE reads in MiXCR, keeping a single row per CDR3 protein. Among 800,000 or so distinct CDR3 sequences listed, approximately 59% were seen once. Material: blood. The receptors were sampled from a man aged 30-40 years in good health. Each CDR3 is given with its conserved first and last residue. A D gene is named only where the DNA matches it firmly. The size entry is marked missing in some rows and otherwise reads once, few, many or a size class.

-,TRBV29-1,TRBD2,TRBJ2-2,TGCAGCGTTGAAGCCACGGGGGGCGGGGAGCTGTTTTTT,CSVEATGGGELFF
-,TRBV4-3,TRBD1,TRBJ1-2,TGCGCCAGCAGCCAAGCGTCGGGACAGGTTGGGGATGGCTACACCTTC,CASSQASGQVGDGYTF
-,TRBV20-1,TRBD1,TRBJ2-1,TGCAGTGCTAGATGGCAGGGGGCGCGGAATGAGCAGTTCTTC,CSARWQGARNEQFF
-,TRBV7-2,-,TRBJ1-2,TGTGCCAGCAGCTTAGCAAACTCCCCGGGACACCTTAACTATGGCTACACCTTC,CASSLANSPGHLNYGYTF
-,TRBV28,-,TRBJ1-2,TGTGCCAGCAGCCCCGGGACGGCGGTAAGGGGCTACACCTTC,CASSPGTAVRGYTF
-,TRBV6-5,TRBD1,TRBJ1-1,TGTGCCAGCACCCAACTACAGGGGTTGAACACTGAAGCTTTCTTT,CASTQLQGLNTEAFF
-,TRBV4-2,-,TRBJ2-1,TGTGCCAGCAGCCAAGGGAAAGGGGGGGTATACAATGAGCAGTTCTTC,CASSQGKGGVYNEQFF
-,TRBV20-1,-,TRBJ2-7,TGCAGTGCTACAGTAGGCGAGCAGTACTTC,CSATVGEQYF
-,TRBV10-3,-,TRBJ2-7,TGTGCCATCAGGCCCCGACAGGAGTCCTACGAGCAGTACTTC,CAIRPRQESYEQYF
few,TRBV13,-,TRBJ2-4,TGTGCCAGCGGACAGCCATTCAGGGGAGCCAAAAACATTCAGTACTTC,CASGQPFRGAKNIQYF
-,TRBV7-3,-,TRBJ2-2,TGTGCCAGCAGCTTAAGCTCAGGGTTAAAGCTGTTTTTT,CASSLSSGLKLFF
once,TRBV5-1,-,TRBJ1-5,TGCGCCAGCAGCTTGTACGGCCAGGATCAGCCCCAGCATTTT,CASSLYGQDQPQHF
-,TRBV4-3,-,TRBJ2-5,TGCGCCAGCAGCCAAGATCGGGATTTGGGGGAGACCCAGTACTTC,CASSQDRDLGETQYF
-,TRBV27,TRBD1,TRBJ2-5,TGTGCCAGCAGTCCCGGGACAGCGGAAGGTTTGACCCAGTACTTC,CASSPGTAEGLTQYF
few,TRBV9,-,TRBJ1-2,TGTGCCAGCAGCGTAGTGGGGATAAGCTATGGCTACACCTTC,CASSVVGISYGYTF
-,TRBV3-1,TRBD2,TRBJ2-5,TGTGCCAGCAGCCAAGGGACTAGTCGAAAGACAGAGACCCAGTACTTC,CASSQGTSRKTETQYF
-,TRBV7-2,-,TRBJ1-2,TGTGCCAGCACCGGACAGAGCTTTCCTTATGGCTACACCTTC,CASTGQSFPYGYTF
-,TRBV27,TRBD2,TRBJ2-1,TGTGCCAGCAGTTGGACTAGTTACAATGAGCAGTTCTTC,CASSWTSYNEQFF
few,TRBV28,-,TRBJ2-1,TGTGCCAGCAGTTTATTAAACCCTGAGCAGTTCTTC,CASSLLNPEQFF
many,TRBV20-1,TRBD1,TRBJ2-3,TGCAGTGCTGGAAAGACAGGGTGGTCAGATACGCAGTATTTT,CSAGKTGWSDTQYF
-,TRBV29-1,TRBD1,TRBJ2-4,TGCAGCGTTGCGCAGGACAGGGGTGGCATTCAGTACTTC,CSVAQDRGGIQYF
-,TRBV20-1,-,TRBJ2-1,TGCAGTGCTACCATCGGTGGTAGTTTCAATGAGCAGTTCTTC,CSATIGGSFNEQFF
once,TRBV9,-,TRBJ1-6,TGTGCCAGCAGCGGCGGAGGCCTGTATAATTCACCCCTCCACTTT,CASSGGGLYNSPLHF
-,TRBV3-1,-,TRBJ2-4,TGTGCCAGCAGCCAGGTTACTAGCATTGCCAAAAACATTCAGTACTTC,CASSQVTSIAKNIQYF
few,TRBV10-3,-,TRBJ2-1,TGTGCCAAAGGACCAAACCCCAATGAGCAGTTCTTC,CAKGPNPNEQFF
-,TRBV20-1,-,TRBJ2-3,TGCAGTGCCCTACCCGGGGCCGGCACAGATACGCAGTATTTT,CSALPGAGTDTQYF
few,TRBV29-1,-,TRBJ2-5,TGCAGCGTTCGACTTGAGACCCAGTACTTC,CSVRLETQYF
-,TRBV4-1,-,TRBJ2-7,TGCGCCAGCAGCCAAGAAGGGGGTGTGTACGAGCAGTACTTC,CASSQEGGVYEQYF
-,TRBV15,-,TRBJ2-3,TGTGCCACCAGCAAGGCCCGGGTAACAGATACGCAGTATTTT,CATSKARVTDTQYF
few,TRBV6-5,-,TRBJ1-2,TGTGCCAGCAGTTACTACCAGGGATCAGGCTATGGCTACACCTTC,CASSYYQGSGYGYTF
-,TRBV4-2,-,TRBJ2-1,TGTGCCAGCAGCCAAGACCCAGGCTACCAAGAGACCCAGTTCTTC,CASSQDPGYQETQFF
-,TRBV20-1,TRBD1,TRBJ2-1,TGCAGTGCTTTCGACAGGGGTAATGAGCAGTTCTTC,CSAFDRGNEQFF
-,TRBV10-3,TRBD2,TRBJ2-6,TGTGCCACCGGACTAGCGGTGACCTCTGGGGCCAACGTCCTGACTTTC,CATGLAVTSGANVLTF
-,TRBV27,-,TRBJ2-4,TGTGCCAGCAGTTTATCGAGAGGACTGGTAGCCAAAAACATTCAGTACTTC,CASSLSRGLVAKNIQYF
-,TRBV27,TRBD2,TRBJ2-1,TGTGCCAGCAGACCCGGGACTAGCGGGTACAATGAGCAGTTCTTC,CASRPGTSGYNEQFF
-,TRBV2,-,TRBJ1-4,TGTGCCAGCGGGTCAGGGATTGAAAAACTGTTTTTT,CASGSGIEKLFF
few,TRBV7-8,TRBD1,TRBJ2-3,TGTGCCAGCAGCCCAGATAAGTGGACAGGGGGCTGGGTAGATACGCAGTATTTT,CASSPDKWTGGWVDTQYF
-,TRBV24-1,TRBD1,TRBJ2-3,TGTGCCACCAGTGATCGGGACAGGGAAGCAGATACGCAGTATTTT,CATSDRDREADTQYF
-,TRBV29-1,-,TRBJ2-1,TGCAGCGTTGAGAGTGATTACAATGAGCAGTTCTTC,CSVESDYNEQFF
-,TRBV7-9,-,TRBJ1-2,TGTGCCAGCAGCTTCAGAGGGAATATCATCTATGGCTACACCTTC,CASSFRGNIIYGYTF
-,TRBV7-9,-,TRBJ2-7,TGTGCCAGCAGCCCTCGATCAGCGAACTCCTACGAGCAGTACTTC,CASSPRSANSYEQYF
few,TRBV6-5,-,TRBJ2-6,TGTGCCAGCAGTTACAGTAGCGGGCAGGGGCCAGGGGCCAACGTCCTGACTTTC,CASSYSSGQGPGANVLTF
many,TRBV6-2/TRBV6-3,TRBD2,TRBJ2-7,TGTGCCAGCAGTTACGGACTAGCGGGGGGATCGCTTAAAGAGCAGTACTTC,CASSYGLAGGSLKEQYF
few,TRBV2,-,TRBJ2-7,TGTGCCCATCCTACGAGGGCCGAGCAGTACTTC,CAHPTRAEQYF
-,TRBV5-4,-,TRBJ1-1,TGTGCCAGCAGCGATATAGGACGGAGGAACACTGAAGCTTTCTTT,CASSDIGRRNTEAFF
-,TRBV24-1,TRBD1,TRBJ2-7,TGTGCCACCAGTGATCGAACCGGGACAGGGGATACCGAGCAGTACTTC,CATSDRTGTGDTEQYF
-,TRBV5-5,TRBD2,TRBJ2-3,TGTGCCAGCAGCTTCCCTAGCGGCCCCAGCACAGATACGCAGTATTTT,CASSFPSGPSTDTQYF
few,TRBV10-3,-,TRBJ2-4,TGTGCCATCAGTGATCGGGACATTCAGTACTTC,CAISDRDIQYF
-,TRBV12-3/TRBV12-4,-,TRBJ2-5,TGTGCCAGCAGTTTAAGTTCAGGGAAGGAGACCCAGTACTTC,CASSLSSGKETQYF
-,TRBV28,-,TRBJ2-7,TGTGCCAGCAGAGTAACAGGGGGGGGGTACGAGCAGTACTTC,CASRVTGGGYEQYF
-,TRBV27,-,TRBJ2-7,TGTGCCAGCAGTCCAGGACACGGCGAGCAGTACTTC,CASSPGHGEQYF
few,TRBV4-2,-,TRBJ2-2,TGTGCCAGCAGCCAAGAGGGTACCCCGAGCACCGGGGAGCTGTTTTTT,CASSQEGTPSTGELFF
-,TRBV7-9,TRBD2,TRBJ2-3,TGTGCCAGCACCACCAGCGGGGGGCAAACAGATACGCAGTATTTT,CASTTSGGQTDTQYF
-,TRBV20-1,-,TRBJ2-5,TGCAGTGCTAGAAAGGTGGGCGCATCCGAGACCCAGTACTTC,CSARKVGASETQYF
-,TRBV20-1,-,TRBJ1-2,TGCAGTGCCTGGGGCGACAGTAACTATGGCTACACCTTC,CSAWGDSNYGYTF